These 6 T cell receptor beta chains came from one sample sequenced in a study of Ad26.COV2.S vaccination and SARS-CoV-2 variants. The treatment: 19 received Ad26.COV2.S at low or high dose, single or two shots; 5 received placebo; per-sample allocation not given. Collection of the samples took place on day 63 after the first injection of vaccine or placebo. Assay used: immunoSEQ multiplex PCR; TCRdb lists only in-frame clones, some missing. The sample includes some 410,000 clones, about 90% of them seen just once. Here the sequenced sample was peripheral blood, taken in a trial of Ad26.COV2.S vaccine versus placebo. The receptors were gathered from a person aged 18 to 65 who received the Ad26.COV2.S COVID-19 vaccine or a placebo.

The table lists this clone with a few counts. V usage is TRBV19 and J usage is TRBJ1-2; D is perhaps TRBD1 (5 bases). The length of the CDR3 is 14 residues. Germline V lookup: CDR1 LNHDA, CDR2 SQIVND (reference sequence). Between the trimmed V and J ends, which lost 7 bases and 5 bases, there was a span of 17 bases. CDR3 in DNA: TGTGCCAGTACCCGCCAACGGGGGACTTATGGCTACACCTTC. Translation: CASTRQRGTYGYTF.

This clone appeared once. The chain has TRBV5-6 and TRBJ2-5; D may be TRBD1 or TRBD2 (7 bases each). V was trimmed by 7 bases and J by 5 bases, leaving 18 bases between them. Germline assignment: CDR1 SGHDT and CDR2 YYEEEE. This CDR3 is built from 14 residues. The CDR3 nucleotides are TGTGCCAGCCGAGGGTCAGGGGGAGGGGAGACCCAGTACTTC. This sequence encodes CASRGSGGGETQYF.

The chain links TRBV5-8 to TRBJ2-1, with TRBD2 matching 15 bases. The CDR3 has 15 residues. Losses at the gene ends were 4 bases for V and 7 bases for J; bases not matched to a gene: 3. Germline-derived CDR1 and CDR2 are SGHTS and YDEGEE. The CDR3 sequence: CASSRGTSGGNEQFF. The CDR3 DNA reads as TGTGCCAGCAGCAGAGGGACTAGCGGGGGGAATGAGCAGTTCTTC.

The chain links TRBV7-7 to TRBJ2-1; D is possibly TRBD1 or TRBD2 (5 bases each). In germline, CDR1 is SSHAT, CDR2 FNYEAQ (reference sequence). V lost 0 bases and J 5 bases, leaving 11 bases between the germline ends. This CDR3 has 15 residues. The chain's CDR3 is CASSLAASRDNEQFF. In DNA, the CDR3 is TGTGCCAGCAGCTTAGCGGCTAGCAGGGACAATGAGCAGTTCTTC.

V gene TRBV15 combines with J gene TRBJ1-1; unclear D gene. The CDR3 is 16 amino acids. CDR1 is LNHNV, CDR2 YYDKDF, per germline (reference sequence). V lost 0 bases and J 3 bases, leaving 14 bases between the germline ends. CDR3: CATSRDRLNEDTEAFF. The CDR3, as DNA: TGTGCCACCAGCAGAGATCGTCTAAACGAGGACACTGAAGCTTTCTTT.

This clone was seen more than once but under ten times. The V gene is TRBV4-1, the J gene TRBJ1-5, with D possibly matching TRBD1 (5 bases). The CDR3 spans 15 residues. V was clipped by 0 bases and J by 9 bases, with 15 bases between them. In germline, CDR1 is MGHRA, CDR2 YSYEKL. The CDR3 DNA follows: TGCGCCAGCAGCCAAGATCGAACAGCAGGGTTGCCCCAGCATTTT. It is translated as CASSQDRTAGLPQHF.